One and the same sample provided the 28 T cell receptor beta chains below, sequenced in a study of CD8 T cells in cerebrospinal fluid in Alzheimer's disease. TCRdb reanalyzed the 10x single-cell sequencing reads and collapses them to one entry per CDR3 protein, without DNA. This specimen shows about 1,200 distinct CDR3 sequences; the ten leading clones hold approximately 8.2%. Sequencing was done on a sample of cerebrospinal fluid. The receptors here all came from a human donor with Alzheimer's disease.

This clonotype counts as medium-sized by frequency. The J gene is TRBJ1-2, the V gene TRBV5-1; absent DNA, TCRdb's TRBD1 call cannot be checked. Germline V CDR1 and CDR2: SGHRS, YFSETQ. The CDR3 spans 12 residues. The CDR3 loop reads CASSSTGDGYTF.

This clonotype is deemed medium-sized by its frequency. The chain links TRBV12-3 or TRBV12-4 to TRBJ1-2; as DNA is missing, the TRBD1 call by TCRdb cannot be tested. The CDR3 has 12 amino acids. The CDR3 protein is CASRGQSYGYTF.

This clonotype is medium-sized by frequency. The genes are TRBV6-1 and TRBJ2-2; TCRdb picks TRBD1, but there is no DNA to check that call. In germline, CDR1 is MNHNS, CDR2 SASEGT. The CDR3 length is 14 residues. CDR3 residues: CASRTGPNTGELFF.

This clonotype is medium-sized (0.01 to 0.1%) by frequency. The chain carries TRBV20-1 and TRBJ1-1. CDR1 and CDR2 from the germline V gene are DFQATT and SNEGSKA (reference sequence). This CDR3 spans 14 amino acids. This CDR3 reads CSARSLDGDTEAFF.

In terms of frequency, this clonotype is medium-sized (0.01 to 0.1%). The chain employs TRBV9 and TRBJ2-5; TCRdb outputs TRBD2, but without DNA this stays unchecked. The CDR3 contains 15 residues. Germline CDR1 and CDR2: SGDLS and YYNGEE. The CDR3 sequence is CASSVAGSRQETQYF.

This chain uses TRBV20-1 with TRBJ2-2; the D call from TCRdb, TRBD1, cannot be confirmed without DNA. Germline V gene sequence: CDR1 DFQATT, CDR2 SNEGSKA (reference sequence). The CDR3 is 14 residues long. The CDR3 spells CSARGGLHPGSCFF.

This clonotype ranks as large in terms of frequency. The J gene is TRBJ2-2, the V gene TRBV9. This CDR3 spans 14 amino acids. Germline CDR1 SGDLS, CDR2 YYNGEE. CDR3 sequence reads: CASSVVSADGELFF.

According to its frequency, this clonotype is medium-sized. The chain employs TRBV28 and TRBJ1-2; TCRdb lists TRBD1, though no DNA is available to test this call. The CDR3 has 14 amino acids. Germline CDR1 and CDR2: MDHEN and SYDVKM. The CDR3 is CASSYRGLDYGYTF.

This clonotype is classed as medium-sized by frequency. The chain carries TRBV5-8 and TRBJ1-1; TCRdb proposes TRBD1, but this gene call is untestable without DNA. This CDR3 comprises 15 residues. Germline values: CDR1 SGHTS, CDR2 YDEGEE. The CDR3 loop reads CASSDEGGVYTEAFF.

According to its frequency, this clonotype is medium-sized. This chain connects TRBV7-9 to TRBJ2-5. Germline assignment: CDR1 SEHNR and CDR2 FQNEAQ (reference sequence). CDR3 size: 12 residues. CDR3 in amino acids: CASSPISETQYF.

This clonotype is deemed large by its frequency. The chain uses TRBV20-1 and TRBJ2-7; TCRdb indicates TRBD2, and absent DNA this call remains unverified. This CDR3 spans 13 amino acids. The germline V gene encodes CDR1 DFQATT and CDR2 SNEGSKA (reference sequence). CDR3 sequence: CSPLGTSSYEQYF.

This clonotype is medium-sized (0.01 to 0.1%) by frequency. J is TRBJ1-1 and V is TRBV6-5. The CDR3 covers 14 residues. Germline V lookup: CDR1 MNHEY, CDR2 SVGAGI. The CDR3 sequence is CASSLGRMNTEAFF.

By frequency, this clonotype registers large. The chain couples TRBV7-9 to TRBJ1-5. Germline V gene lookup returns CDR1 SEHNR and CDR2 FQNEAQ (reference sequence). The CDR3 loop spans 14 amino acids. The CDR3 loop reads CASSKDYSNQPQHF.

This clonotype is called medium-sized (0.01 to 0.1%) based on its frequency. V and J are TRBV7-3 and TRBJ2-1; as DNA is missing, the TRBD1 call by TCRdb cannot be tested. The CDR3 extends over 15 amino acids. The V gene's germline CDR1 is SGHTA and CDR2 FQGTGA. The CDR3 spells CASSLETGGYNEQFF.

This clonotype is large (0.1 to 1%) by frequency. The chain combines TRBV28 with TRBJ2-7. This CDR3 region has 12 residues. Germline assignment: CDR1 MDHEN and CDR2 SYDVKM. CDR3 amino acids: CASSLWGREQYF.

Measured by frequency, this clonotype is large. This chain links TRBV12-3 or TRBV12-4 with TRBJ1-4; TCRdb's assignment of TRBD1 cannot be checked, as there is no DNA. CDR3 length equals 16 residues. CDR3 region: CASSPQGGATNEKLFF.

Its frequency marks this clonotype as large. The gene calls are TRBV7-2 and TRBJ1-1; no DNA is available, so the TRBD1 call from TCRdb remains unchecked. Germline V gene data show CDR1 as SGHTA and CDR2 as FQGNSA. The length of the CDR3 is 12 residues. CDR3 residues: CASSFGQPEAFF. The full variable domain, rest sourced from reference TRBV7-2 and TRBJ1-1, is GAGVSQSPSNKVTEKGKDVELRCDPISGHTALYWYRQSLGQGLEFLIYFQGNSAPDKSGLPSDRFSAERTGGSVSTLTIQRTQQEDSAVYLCASSFGQPEAFFGQGTRLTVV.

This clonotype is deemed medium-sized by its frequency. V gene TRBV7-8 combines with J gene TRBJ1-3; TCRdb's D gene call, TRBD1, goes unchecked for lack of DNA. The CDR3 contains 15 residues. CDR1 and CDR2 (germline): SGHVS, FQNEAQ. The CDR3 reads CASSRGQGGGNTIYF. Combining the CDR3 with reference TRBV7-8 and TRBJ1-3 gives the whole variable domain GAGVSQSPRYKVAKRGQDVALRCDPISGHVSLFWYQQALGQGPEFLTYFQNEAQLDKSGLPSDRFFAERPEGSVSTLKIQRTQQEDSAVYLCASSRGQGGGNTIYFGEGSWLTVV.

By frequency, this clonotype registers large. This chain uses TRBV11-2 with TRBJ2-1; checking the TCRdb D call of TRBD1 is not possible without DNA. The CDR3 sequence is 14 residues long. Germline V gives CDR1 SGHAT, CDR2 FQNNGV. The CDR3 is CASSLGGEYNEQFF.

Judged by frequency, this clonotype is medium-sized. CDR3 residues: CASSPDPADIQYF. The gene calls are TRBV11-2 and TRBJ2-4; TCRdb proposes TRBD2, but this gene call is untestable without DNA. Germline CDR1 and CDR2: SGHAT and FQNNGV. The CDR3 extends over 13 amino acids.

Frequency places this clonotype as large. The chain employs TRBV18 and TRBJ1-1. The length of the CDR3 is 14 residues. Germline V gene sequence: CDR1 KGHSH, CDR2 LQKENI. CDR3 protein: CASSPEGLPPRAFF.

This clonotype shows up as medium-sized (0.01 to 0.1%) by frequency. The chain is built from TRBV7-2 and TRBJ1-2; there is no DNA to check the TCRdb D call of TRBD1. This CDR3 is 17 amino acids long. Germline V gene sequence: CDR1 SGHTA, CDR2 FQGNSA. CDR3 loop: CASSLLGGGGRSYGYTF.

This clonotype is called medium-sized based on its frequency. The chain recombines TRBV20-1 with TRBJ2-1; the TCRdb call, TRBD2, lacks DNA for checking. The CDR3 consists of 14 residues. Germline loops: CDR1 DFQATT, CDR2 SNEGSKA (reference sequence). CDR3 in amino acids: CSASRLAGGVEQFF.

By frequency, this clonotype registers medium-sized. The J gene is TRBJ2-3, the V gene TRBV11-3; TCRdb calls TRBD2, which cannot be checked without DNA. The CDR3 runs to 13 residues. CDR1 is SGHNT and CDR2 is YENEEA in the germline V gene. The CDR3 sequence is CASSLEEGDTQYF.

Judged by frequency, this clonotype is medium-sized. This rearrangement joins TRBV7-2 to TRBJ2-1; the D call of TRBD2 rests on TCRdb alone, since no DNA is present to check it. CDR3 length: 15 residues. From germline, CDR1 is SGHTA and CDR2 FQGNSA. This CDR3 reads CASSLAGTSGTEQFF.

This clonotype is medium-sized by frequency. V and J are TRBV20-1 and TRBJ1-3. Looked up from germline, CDR1 is DFQATT and CDR2 is SNEGSKA (reference sequence). The CDR3 loop spans 14 amino acids. This chain's CDR3 is CSARIPDTGNTIYF.

By frequency, this clonotype is medium-sized (0.01 to 0.1%). The rearrangement joins TRBV2 to TRBJ2-7; there is no DNA to check the TCRdb D call of TRBD2. Germline values: CDR1 SNHLY, CDR2 FYNNEI. The CDR3 spans 14 residues. The CDR3 here is CASRGAGGGYEQYF.

Judged by frequency, this clonotype is medium-sized. This CDR3 reads CASLRLDQETQYF. The V gene is TRBV6-6, the J gene TRBJ2-5; the TCRdb D gene call, TRBD2, has no DNA to confirm it. The CDR3 consists of 13 residues. CDR1 MNHNY and CDR2 SVGAGI come from the germline V gene (reference sequence).